This T cell receptor (beta chain) originates from a study of control samples from healthy donors and cancer patients. Only one count was recorded for this clone. Assay used: immunoSEQ multiplex PCR; TCRdb lists only in-frame clones, some missing. This sample has about 100,000 clones; roughly 91% occur once, and the top ten carry 7.8%. The CDR3 sequence is 15 residues long. Deletions cut 7 bases from V and 7 bases from J, with 19 bases between. Germline V gives CDR1 SNHLY, CDR2 FYNNEI. The TCR originated in a man in his thirties or forties in good health. Material: blood. The chain combines TRBV2 with TRBJ1-4; D is perhaps TRBD1 (6 bases). CDR3 in amino acids: CASTTSGTRAEKLFF. The CDR3 DNA reads as TGTGCCAGCACCACCTCCGGGACACGGGCTGAAAAACTGTTTTTT.